Listed below are T cell receptor beta chains from one sample, sequenced in a study of vaccination and CD4 T cells after COVID-19. In TCRdb, the PCR reads were re-called with MiXCR into one record per CDR3 protein. The table includes approximately 20,000 distinct CDR3 sequences, roughly 46% detected once. Their antigens are not known. Source: CD4+ T cells from blood, cultured in vitro, taken about 7 months after SARS-CoV-2 vaccination. These receptors were obtained from a human donor who had recovered from COVID-19. Each CDR3 is given with its conserved first and last residue. The D gene is left open where the match is weak. Clone size appears in some rows only: once, few, many, or a class for an expanded clone.

j_gene	v_gene	d_gene	abundance	CDR3aa	CDR3nt
TRBJ1-2	TRBV7-2	-	-	CASSLGTSRRRGYTF	TGTGCCAGCAGCTTAGGGACCTCCCGGAGGCGAGGCTACACCTTC
TRBJ2-5	TRBV20-1	-	-	CSARMAPLRAYQETQYF	TGCAGTGCTAGAATGGCCCCGTTGAGGGCTTACCAAGAGACCCAGTACTTC
TRBJ1-1	TRBV20-1	-	-	CSASRRNTEAFF	TGCAGTGCTAGTCGGAGGAACACTGAAGCTTTCTTT
TRBJ1-2	TRBV28	-	-	CASSKSGIYGYTF	TGTGCCAGCAGCAAATCCGGGATCTATGGCTACACCTTC
TRBJ1-6	TRBV7-2	-	few	CASSRDNSPLHF	TGTGCCAGCAGCCGGGATAATTCACCCCTCCACTTT
TRBJ2-1	TRBV24-1	TRBD2	few	CATRAGTSGFNEQFF	TGTGCCACCAGGGCCGGGACTAGCGGCTTCAATGAGCAGTTCTTC
TRBJ2-7	TRBV7-2	TRBD2	few	CASSVSGTSGNSYEQYF	TGTGCCAGCAGCGTCTCCGGGACTAGCGGGAACTCCTACGAGCAGTACTTC
TRBJ2-3	TRBV5-6	-	medium-sized	CASSGDGADTQYF	TGTGCCAGCAGTGGGGATGGCGCAGATACGCAGTATTTT
TRBJ2-7	TRBV5-1	TRBD1	-	CASSLTSGTGVYEQYF	TGCGCCAGCAGCTTGACCTCCGGGACAGGGGTCTACGAGCAGTACTTC
TRBJ1-2	TRBV24-1	TRBD1	-	CATSDPRAQTGGDYGYTF	TGTGCCACCAGTGATCCCAGGGCCCAAACAGGGGGCGACTATGGCTACACCTTC
TRBJ2-5	TRBV24-1	TRBD1	-	CATSDFGQGETQYF	TGTGCCACCAGTGATTTTGGACAGGGAGAGACCCAGTACTTC
TRBJ1-1	TRBV11-1	-	-	CASSQDSNTEAFF	TGTGCCAGCAGCCAGGACAGTAACACTGAAGCTTTCTTT
TRBJ1-2	TRBV7-9	TRBD1	-	CASSLGGGVGYGYTF	TGTGCCAGCAGCTTAGGAGGGGGCGTCGGCTATGGCTACACCTTC
TRBJ1-2	TRBV21-1	-	few	CASSKPRDKYGYTF	TGTGCCAGCAGCAAGCCACGGGACAAATATGGCTACACCTTC